The TCR beta chain described here comes from a study of T cell repertoires in cytomegalovirus infection. This CDR3 is built from 14 residues. In germline, CDR1 is SGHNT, CDR2 YYREEE (reference sequence). The V gene lost 0 bases and the J gene lost 4 bases, with 10 bases spanning the gap. The sample holds a few counts of this clonotype. TCRdb recomputed calls from the reads with MiXCR, one row per CDR3 protein. Of more than 150,000 distinct CDR3 sequences listed, about 20% are singletons. The specimen sequenced was PBMCs. The TCR was taken from a human donor in good health (CMV status not recorded). Some clones in this sample may be carry-over from other donors' samples. The J gene is TRBJ1-2, the V gene TRBV5-4, with D maybe TRBD1 (5 bases). CDR3 protein: CASSLGGAGYGYTF. The CDR3 DNA reads as TGTGCCAGCAGCTTGGGTGGGGCCGGCTATGGCTACACCTTC.